This passage covers 5 T cell receptor beta chains from one sample sequenced in a study of blood T cells in healthy people across ages. A J-beta primer mix and a sample-barcoded 5' primer were used in a second PCR of about 7 to 12 cycles. TCRdb called the 5' RACE reads again in MiXCR, with one record for every CDR3 protein. The table has about a million distinct CDR3 sequences, roughly 47% seen once. Sequencing input: blood. Source of these receptors: an older woman in good health.

The chain is built from TRBV7-9 and TRBJ2-5; D possibly matches TRBD1 or TRBD2 (5 bases each). The CDR3 contains 14 residues. The germline V and J ends were trimmed by 7 bases and 4 bases, with 16 bases remaining between them. From germline, CDR1 is SEHNR and CDR2 FQNEAQ (reference sequence). The CDR3 nucleotides are TGTGCCAGCAACCCCTCGGACGGGGCAGAGACCCAGTACTTC. The encoded protein is CASNPSDGAETQYF. The complete variable domain, with remaining parts taken from reference TRBV7-9 and TRBJ2-5, reads DTGVSQNPRHKITKRGQNVTFRCDPISEHNRLYWYRQTLGQGPEFLTYFQNEAQLEKSRLLSDRFSAERPKGSFSTLEIQRTEQGDSAMYLCASNPSDGAETQYFGPGTRLLVL.

The chain combines TRBV7-9 with TRBJ1-1; TRBD1 is a possible D gene (5 bases). The CDR3 consists of 14 residues. V lost 2 bases, J lost 4 bases, and 11 bases lay in between. Per germline, CDR1 SEHNR and CDR2 FQNEAQ (reference sequence). In DNA, the CDR3 is TGTGCCAGCAGCTTACAGGGAAGGAGCACTGAAGCTTTCTTT. Translated: CASSLQGRSTEAFF.

The rearrangement joins TRBV29-1 to TRBJ2-2, with D maybe TRBD1 (7 bases). CDR3 length: 14 amino acids. The germline CDR1 and CDR2 sequences are SQVTM and ANQGSEA. Between the trimmed V and J ends, which lost 8 bases and 5 bases, there was a span of 18 bases. The chain's CDR3 is CSCGQVGGTGELFF. CDR3 coding DNA: TGCAGCTGTGGACAGGTGGGAGGTACCGGGGAGCTGTTTTTT.

This sequence joins TRBV20-1 and TRBJ1-5; maybe TRBD1 (6 bases). The CDR3 runs 13 residues. The V and J ends lost 5 bases and 4 bases respectively, with 12 bases between them. Germline V gene data show CDR1 as DFQATT and CDR2 as SNEGSKA (reference sequence). The CDR3 here is CSALQGENQPQHF. The DNA of the CDR3 is TGCAGTGCTTTACAGGGAGAAAATCAGCCCCAGCATTTT.

V and J are TRBV7-8 and TRBJ2-4; the D gene is possibly TRBD1 (6 bases). The tail of the sequence fits TRBJ2-7 better, so the J call may be wrong. The CDR3 loop spans 14 amino acids. Germline lookup yields CDR1 SGHVS and CDR2 FQNEAQ. The CDR3 nucleotides read TGTGCCAGCACCTACAGGGATGCTTCGTACGAGCAGTACTTC. Translated: CASTYRDASYEQYF.